One sample yielded the 15 T cell receptor beta chains listed below, sequenced in a study of blood T cell repertoires in COVID-19. Data came from immunoSEQ multiplex PCR; TCRdb stores just in-frame clones and leaves some out. This table holds 250,000 to 400,000 clones, approximately 87% found once. What was sequenced was peripheral blood. These receptors were obtained from a woman aged 25 to 39 with COVID-19, enrolled during active disease.

The chain recombines TRBV25-1 with TRBJ1-2, with unresolved D. The germline V and J ends were trimmed by 4 bases and 4 bases, with 16 bases remaining between them. This CDR3 has 15 amino acids. CDR1 and CDR2 from the germline V gene are MGHDK and SYGVNS. DNA of the CDR3: TGTGCCAGCAGTGGGACTCGGACGGACCTCTATGGCTACACCTTC. The encoded protein is CASSGTRTDLYGYTF.

The chain carries TRBV6-1 and TRBJ2-5, with D unclear. The CDR3 is 13 amino acids. Deletions cut 3 bases from V and 5 bases from J, with 10 bases between. The germline V gene encodes CDR1 MNHNS and CDR2 SASEGT. This CDR3 is CASSERQGETQYF. The CDR3 DNA reads as TGTGCCAGCAGTGAGAGGCAAGGCGAGACCCAGTACTTC.

This clone was recorded only once. The same CDR3 can be traced to other DNA sequences in this sample. The chain joins TRBV2 to TRBJ1-2, with D perhaps matching TRBD1 (6 bases). Trimming removed 7 bases from V and 8 bases from J, with 20 bases in between. Germline CDR1 and CDR2: SNHLY and FYNNEI. The CDR3 covers 14 residues. The CDR3 loop reads CASNALQGSGGYTF. Here the CDR3 DNA reads TGTGCCAGCAACGCCCTACAGGGAAGTGGAGGCTACACCTTC.

The V and J genes are TRBV19 and TRBJ2-2; D is perhaps TRBD2 (6 bases). Trimming shortened V by 6 bases and J by 4 bases, and 18 bases separated the two germline ends. This CDR3 is 16 amino acids long. Germline V gives CDR1 LNHDA, CDR2 SQIVND (reference sequence). The chain's CDR3 is CASRNSGGARTGELFF. The CDR3 DNA reads TGTGCCAGTAGAAATTCAGGAGGGGCGCGCACCGGGGAGCTGTTTTTT.

V and J are TRBV30 and TRBJ2-5, with D tentatively TRBD1 (6 bases). The CDR3 runs 15 residues. V was clipped by 2 bases and J by 0 bases, with 13 bases between them. In germline, CDR1 is GTSNPN, CDR2 SVGIG (reference sequence). The CDR3 loop is CAWSRAGVNQETQYF. CDR3 nucleotide sequence: TGTGCCTGGAGTCGGGCAGGGGTGAACCAAGAGACCCAGTACTTC.

The rearrangement uses TRBV11-2 and TRBJ2-1, with D possibly being TRBD2 (5 bases). This CDR3 is 15 amino acids long. V shed 6 bases and J shed 9 bases, with 21 bases lying between them. Germline V gene lookup returns CDR1 SGHAT and CDR2 FQNNGV. CDR3 in DNA: TGTGCCAGCAGTCGAAATCAGGTGCCCGAGGGTGAGCAGTTCTTC. It is translated as CASSRNQVPEGEQFF.

The J gene is TRBJ2-5, the V gene TRBV7-2, with TRBD2 matching over 9 bases. Germline V gene data show CDR1 as SGHTA and CDR2 as FQGNSA. This CDR3 comprises 16 residues. V shed 4 bases, J shed 3 bases, and the junction held 9 bases outside the gene matches. CDR3 residues: CASSYNGGRAEETQYF. The CDR3 DNA reads TGTGCCAGCAGCTATAACGGCGGGAGGGCCGAAGAGACCCAGTACTTC.

V usage is TRBV29-1 and J usage is TRBJ1-1; D unresolved. This CDR3 has 13 residues. The germline V and J ends were trimmed by 2 bases and 4 bases, with 11 bases remaining between them. Germline V gene lookup returns CDR1 SQVTM and CDR2 ANQGSEA. The CDR3 nucleotides read TGCAGCGTTGAACCGAAAGAGAGCACTGAAGCTTTCTTT. Its protein product is CSVEPKESTEAFF.

The chain has TRBV27 and TRBJ1-6; perhaps TRBD1 as D (6 bases). V was clipped by 2 bases and J by 9 bases, with 11 bases between them. The germline V gene has CDR1 MNHEY and CDR2 SMNVEV (reference sequence). This CDR3 spans 14 amino acids. As DNA, the CDR3 is TGTGCCAGCAGTTTACAGGGGCTGGTTTCACCCCTCCACTTT. Encoded protein: CASSLQGLVSPLHF.

A single count supports this clone. The rearrangement uses TRBV19 and TRBJ2-6, with unresolved D. CDR3 length: 14 residues. Per germline, CDR1 LNHDA and CDR2 SQIVND (reference sequence). The V and J ends lost 8 bases and 2 bases respectively, with 10 bases between them. The CDR3 reads CASGLTTGANVLTF. In DNA form, the CDR3 reads TGTGCCAGTGGGTTAACTACTGGGGCCAACGTCCTGACTTTC.

On this clone: Other DNA sequences in this specimen translate into the identical CDR3. This chain uses TRBV19 with TRBJ1-1, with unresolved D. This CDR3 region has 13 residues. Germline V gene data show CDR1 as LNHDA and CDR2 as SQIVND (reference sequence). Trimming took 3 bases from V and 2 from J, leaving 7 bases between them. CDR3 sequence: CASSIAVNTEAFF. CDR3 bases: TGTGCCAGTAGTATCGCGGTAAACACTGAAGCTTTCTTT. The full variable domain, with the rest looked up from reference TRBV19 and TRBJ1-1, is DGGITQSPKYLFRKEGQNVTLSCEQNLNHDAMYWYRQDPGQGLRLIYYSQIVNDFQKGDIAEGYSVSREKKESFPLTVTSAQKNPTAFYLCASSIAVNTEAFFGQGTRLTVV.

The chain is built from TRBV5-6 and TRBJ2-7; 7 bases map to TRBD1. Trimming removed 4 bases from V and 7 bases from J; junction bases left unmatched: 14. The V gene's germline CDR1 is SGHDT and CDR2 YYEEEE. The CDR3 spans 15 residues. The CDR3 region has the DNA TGTGCCAGCAGCGCAGGAAGGGACAGCCCTTGGGAGCAGTACTTC. It is translated as CASSAGRDSPWEQYF.

This chain links TRBV18 with TRBJ1-1; D is undetermined. CDR1 is KGHSH and CDR2 is LQKENI in the germline V gene. There are 14 residues in the CDR3. Trimming removed 2 bases from V and 0 bases from J, with 7 bases in between. In DNA, the CDR3 is TGTGCCAGCTCACCAAAGAGCCTGAACACTGAAGCTTTCTTT. Protein product: CASSPKSLNTEAFF. The full variable domain, its missing parts supplied by reference TRBV18 and TRBJ1-1, is NAGVMQNPRHLVRRRGQEARLRCSPMKGHSHVYWYRQLPEEGLKFMVYLQKENIIDESGMPKERFSAEFPKEGPSILRIQQVVRGDSAAYFCASSPKSLNTEAFFGQGTRLTVV.

The chain joins TRBV3-1 (or the pseudogene TRBV3-2) to TRBJ2-1, with TRBD2 matching over 10 bases. Losses at the gene ends were 6 bases for V and 0 bases for J; bases not matched to a gene: 2. The CDR3 extends over 15 amino acids. Germline V gene lookup returns CDR1 LGHDT and CDR2 YNNKEL (reference sequence). CDR3 bases: TGTGCCAGCAGGCCTAGCGGGAGCTCCTACAATGAGCAGTTCTTC. Encoded protein: CASRPSGSSYNEQFF.

The CDR3 region has the DNA TGTGCCAGCAGCCGCCCGGGGGCCTACGAGCAGTACTTC. Its translation is CASSRPGAYEQYF. V is TRBV7-9 and J is TRBJ2-7, with D tentatively TRBD2 (6 bases). Germline V gene sequence: CDR1 SEHNR, CDR2 FQNEAQ (reference sequence). V lost 5 bases, J lost 2 bases, and 10 bases lay in between. There are 13 residues in the CDR3.